Following are 27 T cell receptor beta chains from one sample sequenced in a study of vaccination and CD4 T cells after COVID-19. Specified treatment: roughly 10-day PBMC culture with coronavirus spike peptide pools or control peptides (ViraFEST assay). These receptors have no known antigen. Cultured CD4+ T cell DNA underwent sequencing with the Oncomine TCR Beta short-read assay. TCRdb called the PCR reads again in MiXCR, with one record for every CDR3 protein. The table lists about 10,000 distinct CDR3 sequences, 42% of them singletons. The sample was CD4+ T cells from blood, cultured in vitro. The receptors shown here come from a human donor who had recovered from COVID-19.

This chain connects TRBV5-6 to TRBJ2-5; a possible D gene is TRBD2 (6 bases). Trimming took 2 bases from V and 6 from J, leaving 11 bases between them. Germline CDR1 is SGHDT and CDR2 is YYEEEE. The CDR3 is 13 residues long. The CDR3 DNA reads as TGTGCCAGCAGCTTCGCGGAGGGAAAGACCCAGTACTTC. Translating it yields CASSFAEGKTQYF.

The V and J genes are TRBV5-4 and TRBJ2-5; no clear D gene. CDR3 size: 16 residues. V lost 4 bases to trimming and J lost 7 bases, with 23 bases between them. The germline gives CDR1 SGHNT, CDR2 YYREEE (reference sequence). CDR3 region: CASSPLYLGDSGTQYF. As DNA, the CDR3 is TGTGCCAGCAGCCCCCTTTACCTAGGTGATAGTGGGACCCAGTACTTC.

The chain is built from TRBV30 and TRBJ2-1, with D perhaps matching TRBD1 (6 bases). The CDR3 spans 17 residues. The germline V and J ends were trimmed by 3 bases and 0 bases, with 18 bases remaining between them. CDR1 is GTSNPN, CDR2 SVGIG, per germline (reference sequence). CDR3 coding DNA: TGTGCCTGGAGGGGGGTTGGGGGCAGGAGCTCCTACAATGAGCAGTTCTTC. This encodes CAWRGVGGRSSYNEQFF.

There are a few counts of this clonotype. V usage is TRBV19 and J usage is TRBJ1-2; D gene unclear. Germline V gives CDR1 LNHDA, CDR2 SQIVND (reference sequence). Deletions cut 5 bases from V and 8 bases from J, with 15 bases between. CDR3 length equals 13 residues. CDR3 in amino acids: CASSLGPLMGYTF. DNA of the CDR3: TGTGCCAGTAGTCTCGGGCCCCTAATGGGCTACACCTTC.

The sample holds a few counts of this clonotype. The chain links TRBV5-4 to TRBJ1-2; D unclear. The germline V and J ends were trimmed by 4 bases and 1 base, with 14 bases remaining between them. CDR1 is SGHNT and CDR2 is YYREEE in the germline V gene (reference sequence). The CDR3 extends over 15 amino acids. The CDR3 loop is CASSLVGGSNYGYTF. Written as DNA, the CDR3 is TGTGCCAGCAGCCTGGTAGGTGGGAGTAACTATGGCTACACCTTC.

The genes are TRBV12-3 or TRBV12-4 and TRBJ2-7, with a possible D match to TRBD1 (6 bases). The CDR3 is 14 amino acids. Trimming shortened V by 6 bases and J by 4 bases, and 16 bases separated the two germline ends. The CDR3 loop reads CASSRGAGGYEQYF. CDR3 nucleotides: TGTGCCAGCAGCAGGGGAGCTGGGGGATACGAGCAGTACTTC.

The CDR3 sequence is CASSAGTWETQYF. CDR3 DNA sequence: TGTGCCAGCAGTGCAGGGACGTGGGAGACCCAGTACTTC. V and J are TRBV2 and TRBJ2-5; D is tentatively TRBD1 or TRBD2 (5 bases each). This CDR3 is 13 amino acids long. From germline, CDR1 is SNHLY and CDR2 FYNNEI. The germline V and J ends were trimmed by 4 bases and 5 bases, with 11 bases remaining between them.

V and J are TRBV6-5 and TRBJ1-5; weak D call: TRBD1 (5 bases). Germline V gene lookup returns CDR1 MNHEY and CDR2 SVGAGI. CDR3 length equals 13 residues. The V end lost 4 bases, the J end lost 6 bases, and 10 bases lay between the germline ends. In nucleotides, the CDR3 is TGTGCCAGCAGTTTAGGGGTGAGTCAGCCCCAGCATTTT. Translation gives CASSLGVSQPQHF.

CDR3 in amino acids: CASTLIALMGTDTQYF. CDR3 DNA: TGTGCCAGCACCCTCATAGCGCTCATGGGCACAGATACGCAGTATTTT. The V and J genes are TRBV7-9 and TRBJ2-3; TRBD2 is a possible D gene (5 bases). This CDR3 has 16 residues. The V gene lost 7 bases and the J gene lost 1 base, with 18 bases spanning the gap. The V gene's germline CDR1 is SEHNR and CDR2 FQNEAQ (reference sequence).

V usage is TRBV2 and J usage is TRBJ1-5; 10 bases align to TRBD1. CDR1 SNHLY and CDR2 FYNNEI come from the germline V gene. The CDR3 is 16 amino acids. V shed 5 bases, J shed 5 bases, and the junction held 9 bases outside the gene matches. The CDR3: CASSIRQGASDQPQHF. CDR3 nucleotide sequence: TGTGCCAGCAGTATAAGACAGGGGGCTTCGGATCAGCCCCAGCATTTT.

The genes are TRBV7-2 and TRBJ2-2; weak D call: TRBD2 (6 bases). The germline V gene has CDR1 SGHTA and CDR2 FQGNSA. The CDR3 loop spans 17 amino acids. Trimming took 8 bases from V and 7 from J, leaving 26 bases between them. CDR3 DNA sequence: TGTGCCAGCGGGAGGCCCTTCCTGGGAGGTAGTCGCGGGGAGCTGTTTTTT. It encodes CASGRPFLGGSRGELFF.

This chain uses TRBV12-3 or TRBV12-4 with TRBJ2-3; tentative D call: TRBD2 (6 bases). The V end lost 3 bases, the J end lost 1 base, and 8 bases lay between the germline ends. The CDR3 covers 14 residues. The CDR3 region is CASSLGGGTDTQYF. The CDR3 nucleotides read TGTGCCAGCAGTTTGGGCGGGGGCACAGATACGCAGTATTTT.

This clonotype was detected only a few times. The chain has TRBV19 and TRBJ1-2; TRBD1 might be the D (6 bases). V lost 4 bases and J 4 bases, leaving 7 bases between the germline ends. CDR1 LNHDA and CDR2 SQIVND come from the germline V gene (reference sequence). CDR3 size: 12 residues. This CDR3 reads CASSTQGYGYTF. The CDR3 DNA reads TGTGCCAGTAGTACACAGGGCTATGGCTACACCTTC.

This chain uses TRBV11-2 with TRBJ2-7; 8 bases fit TRBD2. The CDR3 totals 15 residues. V shed 1 base and J 0 bases; nucleotides not matched to a gene: 2. Germline CDR1 is SGHAT and CDR2 is FQNNGV. DNA of the CDR3: TGTGCCAGCAGCTTAGTAGCGGGGAGCTCCTACGAGCAGTACTTC. It yields the protein CASSLVAGSSYEQYF.

The chain links TRBV20-1 to TRBJ1-2; no firm D call. The CDR3 has 14 residues. Looked up from germline, CDR1 is DFQATT and CDR2 is SNEGSKA (reference sequence). V was pared by 2 bases and J by 2 bases, with 12 bases between. The CDR3, as DNA: TGCAGTGCTAGAATACCGGCGGGAAACTATGGCTACACCTTC. Protein sequence: CSARIPAGNYGYTF.

This rearrangement joins TRBV30 to TRBJ1-2; D gene ambiguous. Germline CDR1 and CDR2: GTSNPN and SVGIG (reference sequence). The CDR3 is 13 amino acids. Trimming cost V 1 base and J 3 bases, with 9 bases left between them. The CDR3 is CAWSGTGYYGYTF. CDR3 in DNA: TGTGCCTGGAGTGGGACGGGCTACTATGGCTACACCTTC.

This chain connects TRBV5-1 to TRBJ2-7; 9 nucleotides line up with TRBD1. The CDR3 runs 14 residues. Unmatched junction bases numbered 1, after V lost 0 bases and J lost 3 bases. CDR1 SGHRS and CDR2 YFSETQ come from the germline V gene. CDR3 residues: CASSLEGQGYEQYF. The CDR3 region has the DNA TGCGCCAGCAGCTTGGAGGGACAGGGCTACGAGCAGTACTTC.

This chain joins TRBV6-2 or TRBV6-3 and TRBJ1-5; D not resolved. Per germline, CDR1 MNHEY and CDR2 SVGEGT. CDR3 length: 16 amino acids. Deletions cut 3 bases from V and 3 bases from J, with 15 bases between. For the CDR3, the DNA is TGTGCCAGCAGTTATCCCCCAACAGTACTCAATCAGCCCCAGCATTTT. Protein product: CASSYPPTVLNQPQHF.

The chain couples TRBV6-5 to TRBJ2-5; the D is unclear. Germline CDR1 is MNHEY and CDR2 is SVGAGI. This CDR3 comprises 17 residues. V dropped 0 bases and J dropped 0 bases, with 14 bases sitting between them. CDR3: CASSYSRLPKYQETQYF. For the CDR3, the DNA is TGTGCCAGCAGTTACTCACGGCTACCTAAGTACCAAGAGACCCAGTACTTC.

V is TRBV10-3 and J is TRBJ1-1; D uncertain. The CDR3 length is 13 residues. V was cut by 7 bases and J by 1 base, with 10 bases left in between. Germline values: CDR1 ENHRY, CDR2 SYGVKD. CDR3 nucleotide sequence: TGTGCCATCACTTCCACGGCGAACACTGAAGCTTTCTTT. It yields the protein CAITSTANTEAFF.

The chain recombines TRBV24-1 with TRBJ1-2, with D unclear. The CDR3 covers 14 residues. The V gene lost 1 base and the J gene lost 2 bases, with 7 bases spanning the gap. Germline-derived CDR1 and CDR2 are KGHDR and SFDVKD. The CDR3 nucleotides read TGTGCCACCAGTGATTTTGGTCTAAACTATGGCTACACCTTC. Its protein product is CATSDFGLNYGYTF.

The count of this clonotype is one. V and J are TRBV27 and TRBJ2-7, with 12 positions matching TRBD2. The junction had 10 bases not matched to a gene; V was cut back by 4 bases and J by 6 bases. From germline, CDR1 is MNHEY and CDR2 SMNVEV (reference sequence). The CDR3 has 16 residues. The CDR3 sequence is CASSSPKLAGGTEQYF. The CDR3 DNA reads TGTGCCAGCAGTTCCCCCAAACTAGCGGGGGGAACCGAGCAGTACTTC.

Written as DNA, the CDR3 is TGTGCCAGCAGTCCGAGCGTAGCTGGAAACACCATATATTTT. This sequence encodes CASSPSVAGNTIYF. The rearrangement links TRBV12-3 or TRBV12-4 to TRBJ1-3; D call uncertain. The CDR3 runs 14 residues. Trimming pared 5 bases from V and 2 bases from J, leaving 10 bases between.

J is TRBJ2-3 and V is TRBV6-1; D gene ambiguous. CDR1 and CDR2 (germline): MNHNS, SASEGT. The CDR3 is made up of 16 amino acids. V was shortened by 5 bases and J by 3 bases, with 18 bases between the two germline ends. The CDR3 spells CASSLRVSPQTDTQYF. The CDR3, as DNA: TGTGCCAGCAGTCTCAGAGTGTCGCCCCAGACAGATACGCAGTATTTT.

This chain uses TRBV11-2 with TRBJ2-7, with TRBD1 matching over 10 bases. The germline V gene has CDR1 SGHAT and CDR2 FQNNGV. The V segment lost 4 bases and the J segment 6 bases; nucleotides outside the gene matches: 12. The CDR3 contains 16 residues. CDR3 sequence: CASSSIRGQGVSEQYF. Written as DNA, the CDR3 is TGTGCCAGCAGCTCAATTCGCGGACAGGGGGTTAGCGAGCAGTACTTC. The whole variable domain, remainder taken from reference TRBV11-2 and TRBJ2-7, is EAGVAQSPRYKIIEKRQSVAFWCNPISGHATLYWYQQILGQGPKLLIQFQNNGVVDDSQLPKDRFSAERLKGVDSTLKIQPAKLEDSAVYLCASSSIRGQGVSEQYFGPGTRLTVT.

This clonotype has a handful of counts. The V call is TRBV12-3 or TRBV12-4, the J call TRBJ1-5; D is uncertain. The CDR3 totals 11 residues. V was cut by 5 bases and J by 4 bases, with 3 bases left in between. The CDR3 loop is CASSRNQPQHF. CDR3 DNA sequence: TGTGCCAGCAGTCGTAATCAGCCCCAGCATTTT.

The V and J genes are TRBV19 and TRBJ1-4; possible D gene TRBD1, 5 bases. The CDR3 contains 14 residues. Between the trimmed V and J ends, which lost 6 bases and 8 bases, there was a span of 16 bases. Germline V gene sequence: CDR1 LNHDA, CDR2 SQIVND (reference sequence). CDR3 DNA: TGTGCCAGTAGGTGGGGACGGCCAGGGGAAAAACTGTTTTTT. Translating gives CASRWGRPGEKLFF.